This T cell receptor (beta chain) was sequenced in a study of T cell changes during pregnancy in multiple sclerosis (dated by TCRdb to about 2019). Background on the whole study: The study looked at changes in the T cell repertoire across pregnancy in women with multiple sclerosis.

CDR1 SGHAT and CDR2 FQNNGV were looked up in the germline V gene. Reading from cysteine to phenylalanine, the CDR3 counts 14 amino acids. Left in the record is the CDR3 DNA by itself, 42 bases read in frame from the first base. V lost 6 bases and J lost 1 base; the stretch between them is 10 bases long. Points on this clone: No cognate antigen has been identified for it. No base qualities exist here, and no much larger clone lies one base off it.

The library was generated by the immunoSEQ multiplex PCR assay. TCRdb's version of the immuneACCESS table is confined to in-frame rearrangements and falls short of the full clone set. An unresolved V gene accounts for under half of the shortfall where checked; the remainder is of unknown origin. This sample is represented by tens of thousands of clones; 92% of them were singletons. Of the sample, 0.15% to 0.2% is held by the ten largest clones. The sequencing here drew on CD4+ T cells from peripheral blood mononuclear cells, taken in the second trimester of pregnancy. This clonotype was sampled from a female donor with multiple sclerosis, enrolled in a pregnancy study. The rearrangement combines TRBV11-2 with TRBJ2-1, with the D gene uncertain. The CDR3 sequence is CASSPSTSYNEQFF. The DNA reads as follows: TGTGCCAGCAGTCCAAGTACTTCCTACAATGAGCAGTTCTTC.